A single sample gave rise to the 24 T cell receptor beta chains below, sequenced in a study of spatial heterogeneity in lung cancer. Time point specified: blood taken at disease recurrence. Extraction of whole RNA from tumor, nontumor lung or frozen PBMC preceded unsorted sequencing. Using its own MiXCR run on the 5' RACE reads, TCRdb lists one record per CDR3 protein. Of 8,800 or so distinct CDR3 sequences in the sample, roughly 3.5% were seen once. This specimen was PBMCs, taken at recurrence. All receptors derive from a female donor with early-stage non-small cell lung cancer.

This clonotype is termed medium-sized. This beta chain slipped into a library made for alpha chains as a stray read, so its size is not meaningful. The V gene is TRBV7-6, the J gene TRBJ2-3; unclear D gene. Trimming stripped 2 bases from V and 5 bases from J, with 8 bases between. The germline CDR1 and CDR2 sequences are SGHVS and FNYEAQ. CDR3 length equals 13 residues. The CDR3 DNA is TGTGCCAGCAGCTTATACCGGAAAGATACGCAGTATTTT. Translating it yields CASSLYRKDTQYF. The full variable domain, its missing parts supplied by reference TRBV7-6 and TRBJ2-3, is GAGVSQSPRYKVTKRGQDVALRCDPISGHVSLYWYRQALGQGPEFLTYFNYEAQQDKSGLPNDRFSAERPEGSISTLTIQRTEQRDSAMYRCASSLYRKDTQYFGPGTRLTVL.

This clonotype rates as medium-sized (0.01 to 0.1%). In a library made to pick up alpha chains, this beta chain is a stray read with a size that means little. V and J are TRBV10-3 and TRBJ2-7; D may correspond to TRBD1 or TRBD2 (5 bases each). The V gene's germline CDR1 is ENHRY and CDR2 SYGVKD. CDR3 length: 13 amino acids. V gave up 6 bases and J gave up 0 bases, with 9 bases separating them. This CDR3 is CAIRGRLSYEQYF. CDR3 DNA sequence: TGTGCCATCAGGGGACGGCTCTCCTACGAGCAGTACTTC.

This clonotype was picked up many times. The library was built for alpha chains, so this beta chain is an off-target read and its size means little. The J gene is TRBJ2-7, the V gene TRBV30, with D perhaps being TRBD1 or TRBD2 (5 bases each). V was trimmed by 2 bases and J by 0 bases, leaving 17 bases between them. This CDR3 is 16 amino acids long. CDR1 is GTSNPN and CDR2 is SVGIG in the germline V gene (reference sequence). CDR3 in amino acids: CAWSPPGPGSSYEQYF. The CDR3 coding sequence is TGTGCCTGGAGTCCGCCCGGTCCAGGGAGCTCCTACGAGCAGTACTTC.

By its share, this clonotype is medium-sized (0.01 to 0.1%). This beta chain slipped into a library made for alpha chains as a stray read, so its size is not meaningful. The CDR3 nucleotides read TGCAGCGTTGCGGAGGGGGCGAGCACTGAAGCTTTCTTT. It is translated as CSVAEGASTEAFF. The chain joins TRBV29-1 to TRBJ1-1; 7 bases align to TRBD1. With 4 bases clipped from V and 4 bases from J, the junction kept 6 bases outside the gene matches. Looked up from germline, CDR1 is SQVTM and CDR2 is ANQGSEA. The CDR3 runs to 13 residues.

This clonotype is labeled as medium-sized (0.01 to 0.1%). Since it is a stray read in a library aimed at alpha chains, this beta chain has a size that is not meaningful. The chain uses TRBV29-1 and TRBJ1-2; no clear D gene. Germline V gene sequence: CDR1 SQVTM, CDR2 ANQGSEA. The CDR3 sequence is 8 residues long. The V end was cut by 3 bases, the J end by 7 bases, with 0 bases between. CDR3 sequence (DNA): TGCAGCGTTGATGGCTACACCTTC. Its translation: CSVDGYTF. The whole variable domain, filled in from reference TRBV29-1 and TRBJ1-2, reads SAVISQKPSRDICQRGTSLTIQCQVDSQVTMMFWYRQQPGQSLTLIATANQGSEATYESGFVIDKFPISRPNLTFSTLTVSNMSPEDSSIYLCSVDGYTFGSGTRLTVV.

The sample holds many counts of this clonotype. Found in a library prepared for alpha chains, this beta chain is an off-target read, and its abundance has little meaning. The genes are TRBV19 and TRBJ2-2, with D unresolved. Looked up from germline, CDR1 is LNHDA and CDR2 is SQIVND (reference sequence). The CDR3 loop spans 15 amino acids. V shed 2 bases and J shed 0 bases, with 7 bases lying between them. CDR3: CASSISGANTGELFF. In DNA, the CDR3 is TGTGCCAGTAGTATATCTGGGGCGAACACCGGGGAGCTGTTTTTT.

As concerns this clonotype: Little can be read into the size of this beta chain, an off-target read in a library designed for alpha chains. The chain combines TRBV6-5 with TRBJ1-2; 7 nucleotides line up with TRBD1. The length of the CDR3 is 15 residues. CDR1 and CDR2 (germline): MNHEY, SVGAGI. The V gene end was trimmed by 0 bases and the J gene end by 2 bases; junction bases not matched to a gene: 3. The CDR3 sequence is CASSYSARGNYGYTF. In DNA, the CDR3 is TGTGCCAGCAGTTACTCGGCCAGGGGGAACTATGGCTACACCTTC.

Concerning this clonotype: The size of this beta chain means little, since it is a stray read in a library made for alpha chains. The chain uses TRBV6-5 and TRBJ1-2; 9 bases agree with TRBD1. The germline V gene has CDR1 MNHEY and CDR2 SVGAGI. This CDR3 has 15 amino acids. With 2 bases clipped from V and 6 bases from J, the junction kept 7 bases outside the gene matches. CDR3 loop: CASSYATGGGDGYTF. The CDR3 DNA is TGTGCCAGCAGTTACGCGACAGGGGGAGGTGATGGCTACACCTTC.

This clonotype is classed as medium-sized. This beta chain appears as a stray read in a library generated for alpha chains; its size is not informative. The chain links TRBV20-1 to TRBJ2-7; tentatively, D is TRBD2 (6 bases). The CDR3 extends over 13 amino acids. The germline gives CDR1 DFQATT, CDR2 SNEGSKA (reference sequence). The V and J ends lost 3 bases and 3 bases respectively, with 12 bases between them. CDR3 in amino acids: CSARGTQDYEQYF. CDR3 coding DNA: TGCAGTGCTAGGGGGACTCAGGACTACGAGCAGTACTTC.

This clonotype was seen ten or more times. Being off target in a library aimed at alpha chains, this beta chain has a size of little meaning. The chain links TRBV6-5 to TRBJ2-7; weak D call: TRBD1 (5 bases). This CDR3 region has 14 residues. Trimming removed 5 bases at V and 5 bases at J, with 16 bases between. Germline-derived CDR1 and CDR2 are MNHEY and SVGAGI. The CDR3 region has the DNA TGTGCCAGCAGTGAATCGGCCTCCAGGGACGAGCAGTACTTC. Amino acid sequence: CASSESASRDEQYF.

This clonotype was detected ten times or more. Being off target in a library aimed at alpha chains, this beta chain has a size of little meaning. CDR3 amino acids: CASSPTGEETQYF. CDR3 DNA sequence: TGTGCCAGCAGCCCGACAGGGGAAGAGACCCAGTACTTC. The gene calls are TRBV6-2 or TRBV6-3 and TRBJ2-5, with TRBD1 matching over 8 bases. CDR3 size: 13 residues. Per the germline V gene, CDR1 is MNHEY and CDR2 is SVGEGT. The junction had 3 bases not matched to a gene; V was cut back by 6 bases and J by 3 bases.

This clonotype was seen many times. This beta chain represents an off-target read in a library built for alpha chains; its size is of limited meaning. The chain joins TRBV11-2 to TRBJ2-1, with 11 bases fitting TRBD2. CDR3 length: 16 residues. The V and J ends lost 4 bases and 9 bases, in that order; junction bases with no gene match: 11. The germline CDR1 and CDR2 sequences are SGHAT and FQNNGV. CDR3 loop: CASSSLAGGLLGEQFF. As DNA, the CDR3 is TGTGCCAGCAGCTCCCTAGCGGGGGGCCTTCTAGGTGAGCAGTTCTTC.

This clonotype was detected ten times or more. Little can be read into the size of this beta chain, an off-target read in a library designed for alpha chains. This chain uses TRBV28 with TRBJ2-7; tentatively, D is TRBD1 (5 bases). The V end was cut by 4 bases, the J end by 6 bases, with 13 bases between. The CDR3 is 13 amino acids. Germline-derived CDR1 and CDR2 are MDHEN and SYDVKM. CDR3 amino acids: CASSYFPGIEQYF. The CDR3 nucleotides read TGTGCCAGCAGTTACTTCCCAGGGATCGAGCAGTACTTC.

This clonotype is medium-sized in the sample. Because the library targeted alpha chains, this beta chain is an off-target read whose size means little. The chain uses TRBV10-3 and TRBJ1-2; D not certain. The CDR3 totals 12 residues. CDR1 is ENHRY and CDR2 is SYGVKD in the germline V gene. Trimming pared 5 bases from V and 7 bases from J, leaving 11 bases between. CDR3 DNA sequence: TGTGCCATCAGTAACGGTAATGGTGGCTACACCTTC. Protein product: CAISNGNGGYTF.

Many counts were recorded for this clonotype. This beta chain appears as a stray read in a library generated for alpha chains; its size is not informative. V is TRBV12-5 and J is TRBJ2-1; D is possibly TRBD1 (6 bases). The CDR3 contains 13 residues. Germline loops: CDR1 LGHNT, CDR2 FRNRAP. The V gene lost 6 bases and the J gene lost 10 bases, with 16 bases spanning the gap. In DNA form, the CDR3 reads TGTGCTAGTGGGATCACAGGGTTGCCCGAGCAGTTCTTC. Amino acids: CASGITGLPEQFF.

This clonotype was recorded many times. This beta chain was picked up by a library intended for alpha chains and is off target, so its count carries little meaning. V gene TRBV2 combines with J gene TRBJ2-1; TRBD1 might be the D (5 bases). V lost 11 bases and J lost 0, with 17 bases in between. The CDR3 has 15 amino acids. CDR1 is SNHLY and CDR2 is FYNNEI in the germline V gene. CDR3: CASHRSLLSYNEQFF. The CDR3 coding sequence is TGTGCCTCCCACAGGTCCCTCCTCTCCTACAATGAGCAGTTCTTC.

There are many counts of this clonotype. This beta chain is off target for a library built for alpha chains, so its abundance means little. The rearrangement links TRBV15 to TRBJ1-1, with D perhaps matching TRBD1 (5 bases). Trimming shortened V by 3 bases and J by 4 bases, and 12 bases separated the two germline ends. Germline V gene sequence: CDR1 LNHNV, CDR2 YYDKDF (reference sequence). CDR3 length: 14 amino acids. This chain's CDR3 is CATSSLDSLTEAFF. The CDR3 nucleotides read TGTGCCACCAGCAGTCTTGACAGTCTCACTGAAGCTTTCTTT.

With regard to this clonotype: This beta chain lies outside the target of a library built for alpha chains; its clone size means little. The rearrangement joins TRBV12-3 or TRBV12-4 to TRBJ1-5; D is undetermined. The CDR3 is 14 amino acids. V was shortened by 3 bases and J by 4 bases, with 10 bases between the two germline ends. The CDR3 is CASSLTRLNQPQHF. CDR3 sequence (DNA): TGTGCCAGCAGTTTGACCCGGCTTAATCAGCCCCAGCATTTT.

This clonotype was picked up many times. This beta chain came through as a stray read in a library set up for alpha chains, and its size says little. This rearrangement joins TRBV12-3 or TRBV12-4 to TRBJ2-5, with 7 bases lining up with TRBD2. V lost 5 bases to trimming and J lost 6 bases; unmatched junction nucleotides: 3. This CDR3 is built from 12 residues. The CDR3 DNA is TGTGCCAGCAGTCGGGAGGCGAAGACCCAGTACTTC. Protein sequence: CASSREAKTQYF.

By share of the sample, this clonotype is medium-sized (0.01 to 0.1%). This beta chain came through as a stray read in a library set up for alpha chains, and its size says little. The rearrangement joins TRBV19 to TRBJ2-3, with TRBD2 matching 10 bases. J gave up 3 bases and V 5 bases, and 8 bases lay outside the gene matches. The CDR3 extends over 16 amino acids. Per germline, CDR1 LNHDA and CDR2 SQIVND (reference sequence). The CDR3 here is CASSPGLADNTDTQYF. The CDR3 bases are TGTGCCAGTAGTCCCGGACTAGCGGACAATACAGATACGCAGTATTTT. Using reference TRBV19 and TRBJ2-3 for the parts outside the CDR3, the full variable domain is DGGITQSPKYLFRKEGQNVTLSCEQNLNHDAMYWYRQDPGQGLRLIYYSQIVNDFQKGDIAEGYSVSREKKESFPLTVTSAQKNPTAFYLCASSPGLADNTDTQYFGPGTRLTVL.

This clonotype was seen repeatedly, ten times or more. For a library built for alpha chains, this beta chain is a stray read; little rests on its size. This chain joins TRBV12-3 or TRBV12-4 and TRBJ2-3, with a tentative D call TRBD2 (5 bases). V lost 2 bases, J lost 1 base, and 7 bases lay in between. This CDR3 comprises 14 residues. Written as DNA, the CDR3 is TGTGCCAGCAGTTTAATCGGGGGCACAGATACGCAGTATTTT. It translates to CASSLIGGTDTQYF.

This clonotype was observed many times. This beta chain was picked up by a library intended for alpha chains and is off target, so its count carries little meaning. CDR3 bases: TGTGCCAGCAGCACGGACGGGAATCAGCCCCAGCATTTT. Its protein is CASSTDGNQPQHF. This sequence joins TRBV2 and TRBJ1-5; D unresolved. Trimming shortened V by 6 bases and J by 4 bases, and 10 bases separated the two germline ends. This CDR3 contains 13 residues. The germline V gene encodes CDR1 SNHLY and CDR2 FYNNEI.

This clonotype showed up just a few times. This beta chain appears as a stray read in a library generated for alpha chains; its size is not informative. This chain uses TRBV7-2 with TRBJ2-7; D is uncertain. CDR1 is SGHTA and CDR2 is FQGNSA in the germline V gene. This CDR3 region has 12 residues. Deletions cut 5 bases from V and 7 bases from J, with 12 bases between. CDR3 region: CASSAMGREQYF. The CDR3 nucleotides are TGTGCCAGCAGCGCCATGGGCCGGGAGCAGTACTTC.

Worth noting for this clonotype: For a library built for alpha chains, this beta chain is a stray read; little rests on its size. This chain joins TRBV20-1 and TRBJ1-2, with 10 bases that match TRBD1. Germline CDR1 is DFQATT and CDR2 is SNEGSKA (reference sequence). This CDR3 region has 19 residues. V trimming: 0 bases; J trimming: 3 bases; junction bases outside the gene matches: 16. CDR3 nucleotides: TGCAGTGCTAGAGATCTTACTGGGACAGGGGAGGTATATTACTATGGCTACACCTTC. As protein: CSARDLTGTGEVYYYGYTF.